This T cell receptor beta chain was obtained from a study of T cell responses to AZD1222 COVID-19 vaccine. The overall study: Second-dose timings of about 4 or about 12 weeks were pooled. Study observations and caveats: Every sample of the repertoires postdated the peak T cell response. Baseline seropositivity occurred in only a handful of AZD1222 recipients. Reportedly, close to half of spike-specific TCRs are directed against unmutated variant regions.

Trimming left V 5 bases short and J 0 bases short, with 17 bases between. CDR3 length: 17 residues. Germline values: CDR1 SNHLY, CDR2 FYNNEI. Concerning this clone itself: Its antigen remains unidentified.

Assay: immunoSEQ multiplex PCR; the TCRdb copy retains only in-frame clones and omits some. This sample carries around 140,000 clones, just under 95% of them seen once, and the ten largest clones take 1.7%. The sequence derives from an adult in good health. The starting material was peripheral blood, obtained on day 0 of AZD1222 vaccination. V gene TRBV2 combines with J gene TRBJ1-3; D is undetermined. The CDR3 coding sequence is TGTGCCAGCAGTCCAAGCTCTTTAGGGAACTCTGGAAACACCATATATTTT. Protein sequence: CASSPSSLGNSGNTIYF.